This T cell receptor (beta chain) was identified during a study of cytotoxic CD8 clonotypes in ibrutinib-treated CLL. Study-wide context: Each sample contained, on average, just over 250,000 productive templates and 94,082 productive rearrangements.

The table came from immunoSEQ multiplex PCR; TCRdb's copy has only in-frame clones and leaves some out. The sample includes approximately 350,000 clones, roughly 67% of them seen just once. Library input was roughly 1.8 micrograms of DNA from cryopreserved PBMCs. With V trimmed by 1 base and J by 6 bases, 9 bases remained unmatched. CDR3 length: 16 amino acids. Germline V CDR1 and CDR2: MGHRA, YSYEKL. A note on this clone: Its specificity is not known.

Whole-study findings and limits: Increased clonality at ibrutinib response gave way to a return toward baseline at progression. Age-matched healthy donor levels were exceeded by baseline clonality, which tracked circulating CD8+ T-cell counts.

The source is a human donor with chronic lymphocytic leukemia. The V call is TRBV4-1, the J call TRBJ2-3, with 8 bases matching TRBD1. The specimen comprised PBMCs, sampled after 36 months of ibrutinib treatment. CDR3 coding DNA: TGCGCCAGCAGCCAAGGGGACGGGGACAGGCTGGATACGCAGTATTTT. Translation gives CASSQGDGDRLDTQYF.